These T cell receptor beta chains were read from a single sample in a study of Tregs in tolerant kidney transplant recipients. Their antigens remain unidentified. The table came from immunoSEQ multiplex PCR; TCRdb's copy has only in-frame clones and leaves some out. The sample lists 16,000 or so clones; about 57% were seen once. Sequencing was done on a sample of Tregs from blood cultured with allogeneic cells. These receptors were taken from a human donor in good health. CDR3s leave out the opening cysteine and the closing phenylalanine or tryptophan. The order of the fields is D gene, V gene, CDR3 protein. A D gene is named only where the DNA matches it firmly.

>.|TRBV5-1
ASSVIRGNTEAF
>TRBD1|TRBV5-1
ASSRTGRNGYT
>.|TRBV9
ASSPVGGNTEAF
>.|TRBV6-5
ASSRGGGTEAF
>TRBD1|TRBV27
ASSLRQGASAKLF
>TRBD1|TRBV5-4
ASSPDRDNEQF
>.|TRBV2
ASSEATGEETQY
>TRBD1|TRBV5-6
ASSLDLWDRGNTIY
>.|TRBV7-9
ASSLVVYEQY
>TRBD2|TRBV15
ATSHSSGGAETQY
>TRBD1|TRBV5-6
ASSWDRTLYNEQF
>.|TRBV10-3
AIGRINGEQY
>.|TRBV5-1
ASSLGGNQY
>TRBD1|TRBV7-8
ASSTGDRVTETQY
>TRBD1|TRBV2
ASGQGALGGTEAF
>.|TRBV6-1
ASSERVVAGSSGNTIY
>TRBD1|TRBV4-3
ASSQATGGSSVGEQY
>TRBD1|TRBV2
ASTTGRVTEAF
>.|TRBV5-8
ASSLIVFAAGSSQPQH
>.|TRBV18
ASSPKQGSYGYT
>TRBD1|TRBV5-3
AREDDRDMPRGGELF
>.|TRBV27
ASGERNTEAF
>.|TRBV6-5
ASSRGQTEAF
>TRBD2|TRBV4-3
ASSQDPGTSGSHEQY
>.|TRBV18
ASSPRLAQTFTDTQY
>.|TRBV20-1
SARKAGELF
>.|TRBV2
ASTQVPYEQY
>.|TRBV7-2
ASSLVGGPYEQY
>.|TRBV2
ASSEHPNTEAF
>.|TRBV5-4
ASSTQGLNTEAF
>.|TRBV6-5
ATQGSGSYEQY
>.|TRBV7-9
ASSWELQ
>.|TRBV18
ASSPNRAAEAF
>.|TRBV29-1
SAAPGGDQPQH
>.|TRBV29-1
SVLAGSQY
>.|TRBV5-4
ASSSPPYEQY
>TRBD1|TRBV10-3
AAGTEGQPQH
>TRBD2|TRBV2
ASSNSGRVGNEQF
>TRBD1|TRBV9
ASSPSTGVGYGYT
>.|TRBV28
ASSPLSNALTYNEQF
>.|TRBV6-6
ASSTWGGEQY
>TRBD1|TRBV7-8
ASSLGFWGGTAEAF
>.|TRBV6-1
ASSMGAFKDTQY
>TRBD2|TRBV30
AWSRGRAGAGELF
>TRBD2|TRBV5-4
ASSQTSGGAGKIGELF
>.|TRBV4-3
ASSTGVGSSYNEQF
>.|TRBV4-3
ASSQDPSSSRVGYT
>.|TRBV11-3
ASSRWGRGRPEKLF
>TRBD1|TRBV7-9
ASSLPGQGSTGELF
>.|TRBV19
ASPLSAQH
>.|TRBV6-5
ASSEGGDSPLH
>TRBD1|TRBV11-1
AVRDRGRGPYGYT
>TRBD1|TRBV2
ASSRTGSTYGYT